These 13 T cell receptor beta chains share one sample of origin, sequenced in a study of blood T cells in healthy people across ages. A second PCR, run for 7 to 11 cycles, used a sample-barcoded 5' primer plus a J-beta primer mix. A single record per CDR3 protein comes from TCRdb applying MiXCR to the 5' RACE reads. Found here are about 1.6 million distinct CDR3 sequences, roughly 32% of them singletons; the top ten hold about 11%. Sequencing used blood. The receptors derive from a woman aged 25 to 45 in good health.

The V gene is TRBV7-2, the J gene TRBJ2-3; D unresolved. The CDR3 has 15 amino acids. Trimming pared 2 bases from V and 2 bases from J, leaving 11 bases between. Germline V gene data show CDR1 as SGHTA and CDR2 as FQGNSA. This chain's CDR3 is CASSLRLLNTDTQYF. The CDR3 DNA reads TGTGCCAGCAGCTTAAGACTGCTAAACACAGATACGCAGTATTTT.

The rearrangement links TRBV7-9 to TRBJ2-2; D is ambiguous. Germline-derived CDR1 and CDR2 are SEHNR and FQNEAQ (reference sequence). V was trimmed by 6 bases and J by 8 bases, leaving 7 bases between them. The CDR3 sequence is 11 residues long. The CDR3 sequence is CASRVMGELFF. The CDR3 nucleotides read TGTGCCAGCAGAGTGATGGGGGAGCTGTTTTTT.

This clonotype was seen a few times. This chain uses TRBV6-1 with TRBJ1-2; D gene ambiguous. Trimming took 7 bases from V and 8 from J, leaving 23 bases between them. The CDR3 runs to 15 residues. Per germline, CDR1 MNHNS and CDR2 SASEGT. As DNA, the CDR3 is TGTGCCAGCACAGAAACCGGGCGAAGAACTATGGGCTACACCTTC. It yields the protein CASTETGRRTMGYTF.

Of note for this clonotype: A much larger clone differs from this one at a single base, so this may be a read error. The V call is TRBV5-1, the J call TRBJ2-5; unclear D gene. The germline gives CDR1 SGHRS, CDR2 YFSETQ. Trimming cost V 0 bases and J 3 bases, with 9 bases left between them. The CDR3 has 14 residues. This chain's CDR3 is CASSLEKGEETQYF. In DNA, the CDR3 is TGCGCCAGCAGCTTGGAGAAGGGTGAAGAGACCCAGTACTTC.

Worth noting for this clonotype: The DNA is left out, because the CDR3 cannot be placed on it with certainty; the CDR3 is given as TCRdb lists it. This chain connects TRBV3-1 to TRBJ1-5. Including both end residues, the CDR3 is 23 amino acids long. From germline, CDR1 is LGHDT and CDR2 YNNKEL (reference sequence). CDR3 residues: CASSQAPQGLFGYTFGSGQPQHF.

The chain couples TRBV28 to TRBJ2-5; the D call may be TRBD1 or TRBD2 (5 bases each). This CDR3 is 14 amino acids long. The germline gives CDR1 MDHEN, CDR2 SYDVKM. V lost 3 bases to trimming and J lost 3 bases, with 11 bases between them. The CDR3 loop reads CASSLGDLKETQYF. CDR3 nucleotide sequence: TGTGCCAGCAGTTTGGGGGACCTTAAAGAGACCCAGTACTTC.

The V gene is TRBV7-3, the J gene TRBJ2-7; possibly TRBD1 for D (5 bases). The germline CDR1 and CDR2 sequences are SGHTA and FQGTGA. V was shortened by 5 bases and J by 3 bases, with 17 bases between the two germline ends. The CDR3 totals 15 residues. The CDR3 DNA reads TGTGCCAGCAGCATACTGGGGCAGAAAGGCTACGAGCAGTACTTC. Residues: CASSILGQKGYEQYF.

The rearrangement joins TRBV11-1 to TRBJ2-5, with 8 nucleotides matching TRBD1. Germline CDR1 is SGHAT and CDR2 is FQDESV (reference sequence). The CDR3 is made up of 15 amino acids. V trimming: 5 bases; J trimming: 11 bases; junction bases outside the gene matches: 16. The CDR3 DNA reads TGTGCCAGCAGCCAACCCGACAGGGGCGGCCTAGAGCAGTACTTC. It encodes CASSQPDRGGLEQYF.

V is TRBV27 and J is TRBJ2-5, with 8 positions matching TRBD1. V dropped 7 bases and J dropped 5; count of bases not matched to a gene: 12. CDR1 is MNHEY, CDR2 SMNVEV, per germline (reference sequence). The CDR3 covers 15 residues. The CDR3, as DNA: TGTGCCAGCACCGTCCGGCAGGGGGCGGGCGAGACCCAGTACTTC. Its translation is CASTVRQGAGETQYF.

A note on this clonotype: At one of its ends the junction is not consistent with the germline gene, which may arise from a read error. The chain joins TRBV6-1 to TRBJ1-5; D possibly corresponds to TRBD1 (5 bases). From germline, CDR1 is MNHNS and CDR2 SASEGT. The CDR3 has 14 residues. Here the CDR3 DNA reads TGCACCAGCAATGAAATGGGGGTGAGTCAGCCCCAGCATTTT. Protein sequence: CTSNEMGVSQPQHF.

This sequence joins TRBV10-3 and TRBJ2-2; TRBD2 agrees at 7 bases. The V segment lost 6 bases and the J segment 1 base; nucleotides outside the gene matches: 2. Germline V gene sequence: CDR1 ENHRY, CDR2 SYGVKD. The CDR3 spans 14 residues. The CDR3: CAIRLAVNTGELFF. The CDR3 bases are TGTGCCATCAGGCTAGCGGTGAACACCGGGGAGCTGTTTTTT.

The chain couples TRBV6-5 to TRBJ2-1; unclear D gene. V was shortened by 10 bases and J by 4 bases, with 11 bases between the two germline ends. The length of the CDR3 is 12 residues. The germline CDR1 and CDR2 sequences are MNHEY and SVGAGI. The CDR3 DNA reads as TGTGCCACCCGACTGGGATACAATGAGCAGTTCTTC. Its translation: CATRLGYNEQFF.

This clonotype has a handful of counts. V is TRBV3-1 and J is TRBJ2-4; weak D call: TRBD2 (6 bases). The DNA end is a closer match to TRBJ2-7, so the J assignment may be wrong. The CDR3 totals 14 residues. Germline V CDR1 and CDR2: LGHDT, YNNKEL (reference sequence). This CDR3 is CASSDRGGRYEQYF. DNA for the CDR3: TGTGCCAGCAGCGACCGGGGAGGAAGATACGAGCAGTACTTC.